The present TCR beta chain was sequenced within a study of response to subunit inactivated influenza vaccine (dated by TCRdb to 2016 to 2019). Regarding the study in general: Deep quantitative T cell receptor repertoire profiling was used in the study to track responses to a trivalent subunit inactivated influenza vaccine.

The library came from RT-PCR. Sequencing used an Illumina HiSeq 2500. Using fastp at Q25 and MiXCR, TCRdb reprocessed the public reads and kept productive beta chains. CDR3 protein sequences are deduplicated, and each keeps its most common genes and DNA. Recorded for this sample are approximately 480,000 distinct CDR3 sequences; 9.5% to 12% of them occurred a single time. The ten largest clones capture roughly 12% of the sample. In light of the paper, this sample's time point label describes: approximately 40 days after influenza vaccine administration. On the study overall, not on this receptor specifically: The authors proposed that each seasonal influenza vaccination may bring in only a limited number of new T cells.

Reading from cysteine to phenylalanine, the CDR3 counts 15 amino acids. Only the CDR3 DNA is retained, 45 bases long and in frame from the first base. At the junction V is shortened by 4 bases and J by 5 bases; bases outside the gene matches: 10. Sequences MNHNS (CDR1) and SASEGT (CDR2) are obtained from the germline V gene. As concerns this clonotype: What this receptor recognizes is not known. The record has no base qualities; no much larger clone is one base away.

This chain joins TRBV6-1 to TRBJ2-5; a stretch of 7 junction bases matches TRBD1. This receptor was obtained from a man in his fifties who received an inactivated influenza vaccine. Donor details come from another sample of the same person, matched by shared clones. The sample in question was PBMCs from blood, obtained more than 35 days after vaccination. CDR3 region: CASSVQQGFWETQYF. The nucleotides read TGTGCCAGCAGTGTCCAACAGGGGTTTTGGGAGACCCAGTACTTC.